This T cell receptor beta chain is drawn from a study of breast tumors, draining lymph nodes, adjacent tissues. TCRdb fed the multiplex PCR reads into MiXCR, producing one record per CDR3 protein. Among around 300,000 distinct CDR3 sequences, 30% to 35% were seen once, and the ten largest hold around 1%. Concerning this clonotype: The antigen remains unidentified.

Points from the study as a whole: Tumor T cell lymph node origin was a supported hypothesis, not proven. Most tumor T cells seemingly derive from lymph node, then expand in tumor. Tumor and nontumor repertoires were significantly more similar in luminal-like than in basal-like breast cancer.

Samples came from axillary lymph nodes draining the breast cancer. Trimming stripped 6 bases from V and 3 bases from J, with 29 bases between. The CDR3 sequence is 19 residues long. The sequencing sample was made of axillary lymph node tissue. This clonotype originated in a female donor with breast cancer. Some clones in this sample may be carry-over from other donors' samples. The V gene is TRBV12-3 or TRBV12-4, the J gene TRBJ1-1; D might be TRBD1 (6 bases). The CDR3 nucleotides are TGTGCCAGCAGCACCGAGCCTACAGGGACGGTCTTTTGGGACACTGAAGCTTTCTTT. Residues: CASSTEPTGTVFWDTEAFF.